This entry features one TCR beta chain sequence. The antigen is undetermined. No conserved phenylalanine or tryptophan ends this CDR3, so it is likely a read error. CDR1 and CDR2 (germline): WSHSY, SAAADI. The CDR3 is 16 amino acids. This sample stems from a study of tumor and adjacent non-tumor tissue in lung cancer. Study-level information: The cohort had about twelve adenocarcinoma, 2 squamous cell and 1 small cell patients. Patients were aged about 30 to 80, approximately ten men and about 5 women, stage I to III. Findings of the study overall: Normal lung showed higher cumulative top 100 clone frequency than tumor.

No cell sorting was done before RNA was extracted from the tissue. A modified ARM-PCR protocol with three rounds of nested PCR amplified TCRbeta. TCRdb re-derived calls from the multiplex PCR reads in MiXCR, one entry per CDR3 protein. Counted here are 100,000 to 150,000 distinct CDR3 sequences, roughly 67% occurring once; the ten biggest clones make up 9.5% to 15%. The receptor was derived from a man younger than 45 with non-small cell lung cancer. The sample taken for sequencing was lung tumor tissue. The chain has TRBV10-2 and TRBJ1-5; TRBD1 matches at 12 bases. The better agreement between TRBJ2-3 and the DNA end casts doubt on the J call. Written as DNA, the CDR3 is TGCGCCAGCAGTTCAGGGACAGGGGGCGGAAGTCAGCCCCAGTATTAT. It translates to CASSSGTGGGSQPQYY.